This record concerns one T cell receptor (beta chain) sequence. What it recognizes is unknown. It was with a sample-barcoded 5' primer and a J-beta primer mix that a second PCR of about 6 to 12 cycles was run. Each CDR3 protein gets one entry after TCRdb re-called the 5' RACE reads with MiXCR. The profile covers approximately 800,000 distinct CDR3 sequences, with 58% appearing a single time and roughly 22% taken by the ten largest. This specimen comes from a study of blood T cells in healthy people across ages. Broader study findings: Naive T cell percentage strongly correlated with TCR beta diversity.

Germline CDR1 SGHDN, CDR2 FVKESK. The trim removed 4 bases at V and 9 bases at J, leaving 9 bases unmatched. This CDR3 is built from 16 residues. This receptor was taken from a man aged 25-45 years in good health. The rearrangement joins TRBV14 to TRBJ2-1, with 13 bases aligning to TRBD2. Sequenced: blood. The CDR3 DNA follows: TGTGCCAGCAGCCCATTCTGGACTAGCGGGAGATCTGAGCAGTTCTTC. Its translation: CASSPFWTSGRSEQFF. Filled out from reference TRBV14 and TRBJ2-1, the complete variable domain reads EAGVTQFPSHSVIEKGQTVTLRCDPISGHDNLYWYRRVMGKEIKFLLHFVKESKQDESGMPNNRFLAERTGGTYSTLKVQPAELEDSGVYFCASSPFWTSGRSEQFFGPGTRLTVL.